This passage covers 11 T cell receptor beta chains from one sample sequenced in a study of T-cell reconstitution after alpha-beta-depleted transplantation in children. Unique molecular identifiers were incorporated during preparation of the TCRbeta library. TCRdb fed the PCR reads into MiXCR, producing one record per CDR3 protein. The repertoire includes over 550,000 distinct CDR3 sequences, approximately 10% of them detected once, and around 4% sits in the top ten. The starting material was PBMCs from the stem cell graft donor, obtained from the stem cell graft. These receptors were taken from a human donor who donated a stem cell graft to a child with acute myeloid leukemia.

The V and J genes are TRBV27 and TRBJ2-1; tentatively, D is TRBD2 (6 bases). The V end lost 4 bases, the J end lost 2 bases, and 12 bases lay between the germline ends. Germline CDR1 and CDR2: MNHEY and SMNVEV (reference sequence). CDR3 length equals 15 residues. The CDR3 loop is CASSWSGEAYNEQFF. DNA of the CDR3: TGTGCCAGCAGTTGGTCGGGAGAGGCCTACAATGAGCAGTTCTTC.

The chain combines TRBV11-2 with TRBJ2-3, with a possible D match to TRBD2 (6 bases). V lost 6 bases to trimming and J lost 4 bases, with 17 bases between them. The CDR3 has 15 amino acids. From germline, CDR1 is SGHAT and CDR2 FQNNGV. CDR3 in amino acids: CASRRTGLASDTQYF. CDR3 DNA sequence: TGTGCCAGCAGAAGGACGGGACTTGCCTCAGATACGCAGTATTTT.

In this sample, this clonotype turned up a few times. The chain links TRBV30 to TRBJ1-1; weak D call: TRBD1 (5 bases). CDR3 length: 13 amino acids. Trimming removed 3 bases from V and 1 base from J, with 9 bases in between. CDR1 is GTSNPN, CDR2 SVGIG, per germline (reference sequence). CDR3 amino acids: CAWSSGPNTEAFF. In DNA, the CDR3 is TGTGCCTGGAGCTCGGGACCGAACACTGAAGCTTTCTTT.

This clonotype was seen at least ten times. The chain joins TRBV7-2 to TRBJ2-1; TRBD2 aligns across 7 bases. Losses at the gene ends were 7 bases for V and 5 bases for J; bases not matched to a gene: 8. The germline V gene has CDR1 SGHTA and CDR2 FQGNSA. This CDR3 is built from 14 residues. The CDR3 region has the DNA TGTGCCAGCAACCCGTCAGCGGGACACAATGAGCAGTTCTTC. Encoded protein: CASNPSAGHNEQFF.

This clonotype was recorded at least ten times. CDR3 sequence (DNA): TGCAGCGTTCGGTGGGAGGGCCAGTCCTACAATGAGCAGTTCTTC. It encodes CSVRWEGQSYNEQFF. This chain links TRBV29-1 with TRBJ2-1; 7 bases line up with TRBD2. V shed 5 bases, J shed 1 base, and the junction held 8 bases outside the gene matches. This CDR3 is built from 15 residues. Germline CDR1 SQVTM, CDR2 ANQGSEA.

This clonotype was detected a few times. The rearrangement links TRBV7-2 to TRBJ1-2, with a possible D match to TRBD1 (6 bases). V was pared by 8 bases and J by 8 bases, with 18 bases between. The CDR3 has 13 amino acids. The germline V gene has CDR1 SGHTA and CDR2 FQGNSA. The CDR3 bases are TGTGCCAGCTCAATTAGGGGGGCTGGGGGCTACACCTTC. Translated, it gives CASSIRGAGGYTF.

At least ten counts were recorded for this clonotype. The junction shows a germline mismatch at one end, possibly a read error. The CDR3 protein is CASSQEDWQPQHF. For the CDR3, the DNA is TGTGCCAGCAGTCAAGAGGATTGGCAGCCCCAGCATTTT. The chain has TRBV3-1 and TRBJ1-5; no firm D call. This CDR3 is built from 13 residues. From germline, CDR1 is LGHDT and CDR2 YNNKEL (reference sequence).

The CDR3 DNA follows: TGTGCCAGCAGCTTGGTGGGCGAGTACACAGATACGCAGTATTTT. Translating it yields CASSLVGEYTDTQYF. The chain employs TRBV5-5 and TRBJ2-3; unclear D gene. V lost 0 bases, J lost 2 bases, and 10 bases lay in between. Germline CDR1 is SGHKS and CDR2 is YYEKEE (reference sequence). The CDR3 loop spans 15 amino acids.

The chain links TRBV5-1 to TRBJ2-1, with unresolved D. Trimming left V 5 bases short and J 2 bases short, with 8 bases between. Per germline, CDR1 SGHRS and CDR2 YFSETQ. The CDR3 loop spans 13 amino acids. The CDR3 region is CASRPRAYNEQFF. The CDR3 DNA sequence: TGCGCCAGCAGGCCTAGGGCCTACAATGAGCAGTTCTTC.

This clonotype appeared a few times. The genes are TRBV27 and TRBJ2-3; D is uncertain. The CDR3 consists of 16 residues. Trimming took off 2 bases at V and 0 bases at J, with 12 bases between the two ends. Germline CDR1 and CDR2: MNHEY and SMNVEV (reference sequence). The chain's CDR3 is CASSLARIYSTDTQYF. CDR3 sequence (DNA): TGTGCCAGCAGTTTAGCCCGGATATATAGCACAGATACGCAGTATTTT.

The J gene is TRBJ1-5, the V gene TRBV11-2, with TRBD1 as a possible D gene (5 bases). The length of the CDR3 is 13 residues. Trimming removed 5 bases at V and 5 bases at J, with 10 bases between. Germline CDR1 SGHAT, CDR2 FQNNGV. The CDR3 spells CASSPWGDQPQHF. For the CDR3, the DNA is TGTGCCAGCAGCCCTTGGGGGGATCAGCCCCAGCATTTT.